Following are 25 T cell receptor beta chains from one sample sequenced in a study of cytomegalovirus exposure and HLA in healthy donors. The PCR employed 60 Vbeta primers together with 13 Jbeta primers. The repertoire was sequenced with immunoSEQ multiplex PCR; TCRdb's copy has only in-frame clones and lacks some. The table lists about 130,000 clones, 80% of them singletons. Sequencing was done on a sample of PBMCs. Source of these receptors: a man younger than 40 in good health and CMV-seronegative.

DNA of the CDR3: TGTGCCTACCTAGGGAGGGGACTCGGGGGCAATCAGCCCCAGCATTTT. Protein sequence: CAYLGRGLGGNQPQHF. The rearrangement joins TRBV5-5 to TRBJ1-5, with D maybe TRBD1 (5 bases). This CDR3 contains 16 residues. Trimming cost V 10 bases and J 2 bases, with 22 bases left between them. Germline-derived CDR1 and CDR2 are SGHKS and YYEKEE (reference sequence).

This clone has only a few counts. This chain joins TRBV7-9 and TRBJ2-7, with 7 nucleotides matching TRBD2. This CDR3 region has 16 residues. The germline V gene encodes CDR1 SEHNR and CDR2 FQNEAQ (reference sequence). V was pared by 2 bases and J by 0 bases, with 7 bases of the junction left unmatched. DNA of the CDR3: TGTGCCAGCAGCTTATCTAGCGGTAGAAGCTCCTACGAGCAGTACTTC. This gives the protein CASSLSSGRSSYEQYF. Drawing the rest from reference TRBV7-9 and TRBJ2-7, the complete variable domain is DTGVSQNPRHKITKRGQNVTFRCDPISEHNRLYWYRQTLGQGPEFLTYFQNEAQLEKSRLLSDRFSAERPKGSFSTLEIQRTEQGDSAMYLCASSLSSGRSSYEQYFGPGTRLTVT.

The chain uses TRBV2 and TRBJ2-7; 8 bases map to TRBD1. The CDR3 is made up of 12 amino acids. CDR1 is SNHLY and CDR2 is FYNNEI in the germline V gene. The trim removed 5 bases at V and 3 bases at J, leaving 0 bases unmatched. CDR3 in amino acids: CASSTGGYEQYF. The DNA for the CDR3 is TGTGCCAGCAGTACAGGGGGCTACGAGCAGTACTTC.

This chain uses TRBV28 with TRBJ1-1; 9 bases map to TRBD1. This CDR3 region has 16 residues. The J segment lost 7 bases and the V segment lost 6 bases, leaving 15 bases of the junction unmatched. Germline values: CDR1 MDHEN, CDR2 SYDVKM. In nucleotides, the CDR3 is TGTGCCAGCAGATCACCCCCGGGACAGGGAATTGGTGAAGCTTTCTTT. Its translation: CASRSPPGQGIGEAFF.

The chain has TRBV18 and TRBJ1-1; possibly TRBD1 for D (6 bases). This CDR3 has 15 residues. Germline CDR1 reads KGHSH; CDR2 reads LQKENI. V lost 2 bases and J 1 base, leaving 11 bases between the germline ends. CDR3 DNA: TGTGCCAGCTCACCATCGGACAGACAGAACACTGAAGCTTTCTTT. The encoded protein is CASSPSDRQNTEAFF.

This clone occurred a few times. This rearrangement joins TRBV5-4 to TRBJ2-7; TRBD2 agrees at 12 bases. V lost 4 bases and J lost 1; bases outside the gene matches: 12. CDR1 is SGHNT, CDR2 YYREEE, per germline (reference sequence). CDR3 length: 18 residues. CDR3 sequence: CASSQVLAGGPSSYEQYF. CDR3 sequence (DNA): TGTGCCAGCAGCCAGGTACTAGCGGGAGGACCTTCTTCCTACGAGCAGTACTTC. Looking up the rest from reference TRBV5-4 and TRBJ2-7 gives the full variable domain: ETGVTQSPTHLIKTRGQQVTLRCSSQSGHNTVSWYQQALGQGPQFIFQYYREEENGRGNFPPRFSGLQFPNYSSELNVNALELDDSALYLCASSQVLAGGPSSYEQYFGPGTRLTVT.

This clone was picked up one time. This chain links TRBV5-4 with TRBJ2-5; D is unresolved. Trimming cost V 2 bases and J 3 bases, with 11 bases left between them. This CDR3 region has 14 residues. The germline V gene has CDR1 SGHNT and CDR2 YYREEE (reference sequence). The CDR3 DNA reads TGTGCCAGCAGCTTCAGTCAACGAAAAGAGACCCAGTACTTC. The encoded protein is CASSFSQRKETQYF.

The chain links TRBV10-3 to TRBJ2-5; 8 nucleotides match TRBD1. Germline assignment: CDR1 ENHRY and CDR2 SYGVKD. V trimming: 3 bases; J trimming: 6 bases; junction bases outside the gene matches: 9. CDR3 size: 15 residues. CDR3 residues: CAISDQPGGGKTQYF. CDR3 DNA: TGTGCCATCAGTGATCAACCAGGGGGCGGGAAGACCCAGTACTTC.

V gene TRBV27 combines with J gene TRBJ2-2, with 13 positions matching TRBD2. Germline V gene lookup returns CDR1 MNHEY and CDR2 SMNVEV (reference sequence). The length of the CDR3 is 17 residues. V dropped 7 bases and J dropped 0; count of bases not matched to a gene: 5. The CDR3 region has the DNA TGTGCCAGCACCGGACTAGCGGGAGCCGCGAACACCGGGGAGCTGTTTTTT. Translating it yields CASTGLAGAANTGELFF.

This chain connects TRBV2 to TRBJ2-7, with no clear D. Deletions cut 1 base from V and 5 bases from J, with 12 bases between. Germline V gene data show CDR1 as SNHLY and CDR2 as FYNNEI. The CDR3 totals 14 residues. In DNA, the CDR3 is TGTGCCAGCAGTGAAGTCCAGGTTGGAAACGAGCAGTACTTC. Its protein product is CASSEVQVGNEQYF.

This chain links TRBV30 with TRBJ2-1; 8 bases map to TRBD2. V lost 4 bases to trimming and J lost 6 bases; unmatched junction nucleotides: 8. CDR3 length: 14 amino acids. Per the germline V gene, CDR1 is GTSNPN and CDR2 is SVGIG (reference sequence). The CDR3: CAWKKREHRNEQFF. The CDR3 nucleotides are TGTGCCTGGAAGAAGCGGGAGCACCGCAATGAGCAGTTCTTC.

This clone has only a few counts. The chain carries TRBV19 and TRBJ1-1; D is ambiguous. The CDR3 sequence is 13 residues long. Germline-derived CDR1 and CDR2 are LNHDA and SQIVND (reference sequence). Trimming removed 6 bases at V and 1 base at J, with 9 bases between. Here the CDR3 reads CASRWPPNTEAFF. The CDR3 DNA sequence: TGTGCCAGTAGGTGGCCGCCGAACACTGAAGCTTTCTTT. Full variable domain (rest looked up from reference TRBV19 and TRBJ1-1): DGGITQSPKYLFRKEGQNVTLSCEQNLNHDAMYWYRQDPGQGLRLIYYSQIVNDFQKGDIAEGYSVSREKKESFPLTVTSAQKNPTAFYLCASRWPPNTEAFFGQGTRLTVV.

This clone was counted once. The rearrangement links TRBV7-6 to TRBJ2-7, with D perhaps TRBD2 (5 bases). The germline V gene has CDR1 SGHVS and CDR2 FNYEAQ. The V and J ends lost 2 bases and 2 bases respectively, with 10 bases between them. This CDR3 spans 14 amino acids. The CDR3 sequence is CASSLKDYPYEQYF. The CDR3 nucleotides read TGTGCCAGCAGCTTAAAAGACTATCCCTACGAGCAGTACTTC.

This clone came up a few times. The chain is built from TRBV6-1 and TRBJ1-1, with D possibly matching TRBD1 (5 bases). The CDR3 is 13 amino acids. Germline CDR1 is MNHNS and CDR2 is SASEGT. Trimming stripped 9 bases from V and 0 bases from J, with 11 bases between. The CDR3 nucleotides are TGTGCCAGTGGAGGGGAGATGAACACTGAAGCTTTCTTT. The encoded protein is CASGGEMNTEAFF.

The chain is built from TRBV6-4 and TRBJ1-2, with 9 bases aligning to TRBD1. V gave up 2 bases and J gave up 1 base; unmatched junction bases: 20. CDR3 length: 21 amino acids. Germline CDR1 is MRHNA and CDR2 is SNTAGT. The CDR3 nucleotides are TGTGCCAGCAGTGACCATCCAGAGCGGGACAGGGAGGCCCAGGGTAACTATGGCTACACCTTC. This sequence encodes CASSDHPERDREAQGNYGYTF.

The V and J genes are TRBV28 and TRBJ1-4; D not resolved. In germline, CDR1 is MDHEN, CDR2 SYDVKM. Trimming cost V 3 bases and J 4 bases, with 15 bases left between them. This CDR3 contains 16 residues. CDR3 residues: CASSFLSLHYNEKLFF. The CDR3 DNA sequence: TGTGCCAGCAGTTTTTTGAGTCTCCACTATAATGAAAAACTGTTTTTT.

This clone is a singleton in its sample. The CDR3 nucleotides read TGTGCCACCAGCAGAGATACAGGGTTGTCTAGCGGGCCGTACGAGCAGTACTTC. It yields the protein CATSRDTGLSSGPYEQYF. The V and J genes are TRBV15 and TRBJ2-7, with 8 bases that match TRBD2. The CDR3 length is 18 residues. CDR1 and CDR2 (germline): LNHNV, YYDKDF (reference sequence). The ends lost 0 bases at V and 4 bases at J; junction bases unmatched: 14.

This clone has more than one count but fewer than ten. V usage is TRBV19 and J usage is TRBJ2-6; no clear D gene. Germline CDR1 and CDR2: LNHDA and SQIVND (reference sequence). Trimming removed 8 bases from V and 3 bases from J, with 8 bases in between. The CDR3 is made up of 13 amino acids. Here the CDR3 reads CASRHVGANVLTF. The CDR3 coding sequence is TGTGCCAGTCGACATGTTGGGGCCAACGTCCTGACTTTC.

The rearrangement uses TRBV6-6 and TRBJ1-1, with 10 bases aligning to TRBD1. Trimming cost V 2 bases and J 10 bases; bases outside gene matches: 10. The CDR3 sequence is 15 residues long. Germline V CDR1 and CDR2: MNHNY, SVGAGI (reference sequence). CDR3 sequence reads: CASSYLRDRGLGAFF. CDR3 DNA sequence: TGTGCCAGCAGTTACCTCCGGGACAGGGGATTGGGAGCTTTCTTT.

This sequence joins TRBV29-1 and TRBJ2-5; D is possibly TRBD2 (7 bases). V was cut by 7 bases and J by 5 bases, with 14 bases left in between. The V gene's germline CDR1 is SQVTM and CDR2 ANQGSEA. The CDR3 spans 12 residues. CDR3: CSGGGGTETQYF. Written as DNA, the CDR3 is TGCAGCGGGGGAGGGGGGACGGAGACCCAGTACTTC.

The rearrangement joins TRBV6-5 to TRBJ2-2; TRBD1 aligns across 9 bases. CDR1 and CDR2 from the germline V gene are MNHEY and SVGAGI. This CDR3 comprises 15 residues. Germline trimming cut 6 bases from V and 6 bases from J; bases unmatched to any gene: 8. CDR3 bases: TGTGCCAGCAGCCTGACGGGACAGGGACCCGGGGAGCTGTTTTTT. This sequence encodes CASSLTGQGPGELFF.

The chain uses TRBV29-1 and TRBJ2-5; TRBD2 agrees at 9 bases. V trimming: 4 bases; J trimming: 3 bases; junction bases outside the gene matches: 3. This CDR3 contains 13 residues. Looked up from germline, CDR1 is SQVTM and CDR2 is ANQGSEA. The chain's CDR3 is CSVVAGGEETQYF. CDR3 in DNA: TGCAGCGTTGTTGCGGGAGGGGAAGAGACCCAGTACTTC.

This chain links TRBV4-1 with TRBJ1-1; a possible D gene is TRBD1 (6 bases). V was pared by 1 base and J by 1 base, with 10 bases between. CDR1 and CDR2 from the germline V gene are MGHRA and YSYEKL. This CDR3 is built from 15 residues. Here the CDR3 reads CASSQGPRGNTEAFF. CDR3 in DNA: TGCGCCAGCAGCCAAGGTCCCAGGGGGAACACTGAAGCTTTCTTT.

The count of this clone is one. The rearrangement links TRBV6-5 to TRBJ2-3; D gene ambiguous. The germline V gene has CDR1 MNHEY and CDR2 SVGAGI. V lost 0 bases, J lost 0 bases, and 4 bases lay in between. This CDR3 is built from 14 residues. CDR3 nucleotides: TGTGCCAGCAGTTACTCGTCTAGCACAGATACGCAGTATTTT. It codes for CASSYSSSTDTQYF.

A note on this clone: A read error may account for a junction end that differs from germline. The genes are TRBV7-7 and TRBJ2-5; tentative D call: TRBD1 (5 bases). Per the germline V gene, CDR1 is SSHAT and CDR2 is FNYEAQ (reference sequence). The CDR3 is made up of 15 amino acids. CDR3 sequence: CASSLIPGFQETQYF. The CDR3, as DNA: TGTGCTAGCAGCTTAATCCCAGGGTTCCAAGAGACCCAGTACTTC.